The rows below give T cell receptor beta chains drawn from one sample of a study of OX40 agonist ivuxolimab in advanced cancers. Clones were sequenced by immunoSEQ multiplex PCR, and TCRdb holds only the in-frame ones, with some missing. The table has about 77,000 clones, roughly 91% seen once; the top ten hold around 5.9%. Sequenced here: CD4+ or CD8+ T cells sorted from blood, sampled in a trial of the OX40 agonist ivuxolimab. Source of these receptors: an adult with an advanced solid tumor such as melanoma, head and neck, liver or kidney cancer. CDR3s include the opening cysteine and the closing phenylalanine or tryptophan. The D gene is left open where the match is weak. Rows may omit the clone size; those that give it use once, few, many or a size class.

j_gene | v_gene | d_gene | abundance | CDR3aa | CDR3nt
TRBJ2-3 | TRBV5-1 | - | - | CASAQGVLTDTQYF | TGCGCCAGCGCTCAAGGGGTTCTAACAGATACGCAGTATTTT
TRBJ2-2 | TRBV19 | - | - | CASSAGKTGELFF | TGTGCCAGTAGTGCGGGAAAAACCGGGGAGCTGTTTTTT
TRBJ1-4 | TRBV10-2 | - | - | CASSVRTRGQKLFF | TGCGCCAGCAGTGTCAGAACCCGTGGACAAAAACTGTTTTTT
TRBJ1-5 | TRBV2 | TRBD1 | - | CASSRDRGTNQPQHF | TGTGCCAGCAGCCGGGACAGGGGTACTAATCAGCCCCAGCATTTT
TRBJ2-5 | TRBV19 | - | - | CASSMVWGETQYF | TGTGCCAGTAGTATGGTATGGGGAGAGACCCAGTACTTC
TRBJ2-7 | TRBV7-2 | TRBD2 | - | CASSNSGPGGYEQYF | TGTGCCAGCAGCAATAGCGGGCCTGGAGGCTACGAGCAGTACTTC
TRBJ1-1 | TRBV6-6 | TRBD1 | few | CASSFDRGTAFF | TGTGCCAGCAGTTTCGACAGGGGCACGGCTTTCTTT
TRBJ2-7 | TRBV10-3 | - | - | CAISGGRSSYEQYF | TGTGCCATCAGTGGGGGACGGAGCTCCTACGAGCAGTACTTC
TRBJ2-6 | TRBV5-1 | TRBD1 | - | CASSSRGPGANVLTF | TGCGCCAGCAGCTCCAGGGGGCCAGGGGCCAACGTCCTGACTTTC
TRBJ1-4 | TRBV5-1 | - | - | CASRADRQPNEKLFF | TGCGCCAGCAGGGCCGATCGGCAGCCGAATGAAAAACTGTTTTTT
TRBJ2-7 | TRBV6-1 | TRBD1 | - | CASSEGTGRYEQYF | TGTGCCAGCAGTGAAGGGACAGGGCGATACGAGCAGTACTTC